These 29 T cell receptor beta chains originate from one sample sequenced in a study of blood T cells in healthy people across ages. Next came a second PCR, run for about 6 to 11 cycles, which used a sample-barcoded 5' primer along with a J-beta primer mix. TCRdb fed the 5' RACE reads into MiXCR, producing one record per CDR3 protein. The table lists about 970,000 distinct CDR3 sequences, around 54% of them singletons. The sample consisted of blood. The source of these receptors is a woman aged 55-70 years in good health.

CDR3 amino acids: CSAPSREKLFF. The CDR3 DNA reads as TGCAGTGCTCCTAGCCGGGAAAAACTGTTTTTT. V and J are TRBV20-1 and TRBJ1-4; D is unresolved. Germline V lookup: CDR1 DFQATT, CDR2 SNEGSKA (reference sequence). The CDR3 runs to 11 residues. V gave up 5 bases and J gave up 8 bases, with 9 bases separating them.

This clonotype occurred a few times. The V gene is TRBV6-1, the J gene TRBJ2-3, with 8 bases lining up with TRBD2. The germline V gene has CDR1 MNHNS and CDR2 SASEGT. This CDR3 comprises 15 residues. With 4 bases clipped from V and 3 bases from J, the junction kept 6 bases outside the gene matches. The CDR3 protein is CASSVSTGGTDTQYF. For the CDR3, the DNA is TGTGCCAGCAGTGTGTCAACGGGAGGGACAGATACGCAGTATTTT.

Turning to this clonotype: This may be a read error: a much more frequent sequence differs by one nucleotide. CDR3 nucleotides: TGCAGTGCTATCCGGACAGGGACAGGTACGCAGTATTTT. Translating gives CSAIRTGTGTQYF. The chain employs TRBV20-1 and TRBJ2-3; 8 positions agree with TRBD1. CDR3 length: 13 residues. CDR1 DFQATT and CDR2 SNEGSKA come from the germline V gene (reference sequence).

This clonotype was found a few times. V usage is TRBV5-1 and J usage is TRBJ2-1; D not resolved. Germline CDR1 reads SGHRS; CDR2 reads YFSETQ. The CDR3 contains 15 residues. With 6 bases removed from V and 0 bases from J, the gap between germline ends came to 13 bases. This CDR3 is CASKNTTVSYNEQFF. Written as DNA, the CDR3 is TGCGCCAGCAAAAATACGACGGTCTCCTACAATGAGCAGTTCTTC.

This clonotype was observed a few times. The rearrangement joins TRBV12-3 or TRBV12-4 to TRBJ2-7; possibly TRBD2 for D (6 bases). The CDR3 totals 15 residues. V was cut by 1 base and J by 0 bases, with 10 bases left in between. The CDR3 DNA follows: TGTGCCAGCAGTTTAGGGGGGGACGGCTCCTACGAGCAGTACTTC. This encodes CASSLGGDGSYEQYF.

The chain recombines TRBV5-1 with TRBJ1-2, with D tentatively TRBD1 (5 bases). The CDR3 sequence is 15 residues long. Trimming removed 2 bases at V and 3 bases at J, with 14 bases between. The germline CDR1 and CDR2 sequences are SGHRS and YFSETQ. CDR3 protein: CASSFDGGLDYGYTF. CDR3 DNA: TGCGCCAGCAGCTTCGACGGGGGGTTGGACTATGGCTACACCTTC.

The chain recombines TRBV28 with TRBJ2-1; TRBD1 matches 10 bases. V trimming: 6 bases; J trimming: 7 bases; junction bases outside the gene matches: 9. CDR3 length equals 15 residues. The germline V gene encodes CDR1 MDHEN and CDR2 SYDVKM. CDR3 nucleotides: TGTGCCAGCAGCTCGTCGGGACAGGGGTCTAATGAGCAGTTCTTC. Translating it yields CASSSSGQGSNEQFF. The variable domain in full, completed from reference TRBV28 and TRBJ2-1, reads DVKVTQSSRYLVKRTGEKVFLECVQDMDHENMFWYRQDPGLGLRLIYFSYDVKMKEKGDIPEGYSVSREKKERFSLILESASTNQTSMYLCASSSSGQGSNEQFFGPGTRLTVL.

The rearrangement joins TRBV4-2 to TRBJ2-7; TRBD1 aligns across 10 bases. From germline, CDR1 is LGHNA and CDR2 YNFKEQ. The trim removed 0 bases at V and 3 bases at J, leaving 8 bases unmatched. CDR3 length: 17 amino acids. CDR3 bases: TGTGCCAGCAGCCAAGACCCCGGGACAGGGGAAGGCTACGAGCAGTACTTC. Its protein is CASSQDPGTGEGYEQYF.

In this sample, this clonotype turned up a few times. The chain carries TRBV7-2 and TRBJ2-7; 7 bases line up with TRBD2. CDR1 is SGHTA and CDR2 is FQGNSA in the germline V gene. This CDR3 has 14 residues. Germline trimming cut 3 bases from V and 6 bases from J; bases unmatched to any gene: 8. CDR3 loop: CASSFTLATAEQYF. The CDR3, as DNA: TGTGCCAGCAGCTTTACACTAGCGACCGCCGAGCAGTACTTC.

This chain joins TRBV25-1 and TRBJ1-1; no clear D. Germline V lookup: CDR1 MGHDK, CDR2 SYGVNS. The germline V and J ends were trimmed by 7 bases and 3 bases, with 12 bases remaining between them. This CDR3 is 13 amino acids long. The CDR3 is CASIRMGDTEAFF. The CDR3 bases are TGTGCCAGCATTCGTATGGGCGACACTGAAGCTTTCTTT.

The chain recombines TRBV5-1 with TRBJ2-1, with 15 bases fitting TRBD2. J lost 1 base, V lost 4 bases, and 15 bases had no gene match. The CDR3 extends over 21 amino acids. Germline loops: CDR1 SGHRS, CDR2 YFSETQ. Written as DNA, the CDR3 is TGCGCCAGCAGCCCACGGACTAGCGGGAGGGATTATACTCTTTCCTACAATGAGCAGTTCTTC. Translation gives CASSPRTSGRDYTLSYNEQFF.

The chain has TRBV20-1 and TRBJ2-3; D remains ambiguous. The CDR3 contains 12 residues. The V end lost 0 bases, the J end lost 5 bases, and 6 bases lay between the germline ends. Looked up from germline, CDR1 is DFQATT and CDR2 is SNEGSKA (reference sequence). CDR3 sequence reads: CSARDDEDTQYF. In DNA form, the CDR3 reads TGCAGTGCTAGAGATGACGAAGATACGCAGTATTTT.

This chain joins TRBV4-1 and TRBJ2-7; maybe TRBD1 (6 bases). CDR3 length equals 13 residues. V was trimmed by 2 bases and J by 6 bases, leaving 11 bases between them. CDR1 and CDR2 from the germline V gene are MGHRA and YSYEKL. CDR3 sequence: CASSQSTGFEQYF. CDR3 coding DNA: TGCGCCAGCAGCCAATCTACAGGGTTCGAGCAGTACTTC.

The chain links TRBV2 to TRBJ1-2; TRBD1 agrees at 7 bases. V shed 11 bases, J shed 5 bases, and the junction held 11 bases outside the gene matches. Germline V gene sequence: CDR1 SNHLY, CDR2 FYNNEI. CDR3 length: 13 amino acids. The DNA for the CDR3 is TGTGCCGAGACAGACAGGGATGGGTATGGCTACACCTTC. It is translated as CAETDRDGYGYTF.

This clonotype was seen a few times. The chain combines TRBV10-3 with TRBJ2-7; 10 bases are a match to TRBD2. CDR1 ENHRY and CDR2 SYGVKD come from the germline V gene. The CDR3 is made up of 16 amino acids. Trimming took 4 bases from V and 0 from J; bases not matched to a gene: 6. The CDR3 reads CAISGGLAGDSYEQYF. CDR3 in DNA: TGTGCCATCAGTGGGGGGCTAGCGGGAGACTCCTACGAGCAGTACTTC.

This clonotype was recorded only once. The V call is TRBV7-2, the J call TRBJ2-1; 8 positions match TRBD1. The tail of the sequence fits TRBJ2-7 better, so the J call may be wrong. This CDR3 has 15 residues. CDR1 is SGHTA and CDR2 is FQGNSA in the germline V gene. CDR3 region: CASNSGGASYNEQYF. In nucleotides, the CDR3 is TGTGCCAGCAACTCAGGGGGCGCGTCCTACAATGAGCAGTACTTC.

The chain links TRBV4-1 to TRBJ2-3, with 11 positions matching TRBD2. CDR3 length: 16 amino acids. With 3 bases clipped from V and 10 bases from J, the junction kept 12 bases outside the gene matches. Germline-derived CDR1 and CDR2 are MGHRA and YSYEKL. CDR3 residues: CASSQNPRTSGCPQYF. The CDR3 coding sequence is TGCGCCAGCAGCCAGAATCCGAGGACTAGCGGGTGTCCGCAGTATTTT.

This clonotype has more than one count but fewer than ten. The V gene is TRBV15, the J gene TRBJ1-5; tentatively, D is TRBD1 (5 bases). The V end lost 8 bases, the J end lost 3 bases, and 8 bases lay between the germline ends. Per the germline V gene, CDR1 is LNHNV and CDR2 is YYDKDF (reference sequence). CDR3 length: 12 residues. In nucleotides, the CDR3 is TGTGCCACCCAGGGTGTCAATCAGCCCCAGCATTTT. This translates into CATQGVNQPQHF.

This clonotype was seen a few times. The chain recombines TRBV10-3 with TRBJ2-7; tentatively, D is TRBD1 or TRBD2 (7 bases each). Germline-derived CDR1 and CDR2 are ENHRY and SYGVKD. V dropped 2 bases and J dropped 1 base, with 15 bases sitting between them. The CDR3 totals 16 residues. CDR3 sequence (DNA): TGTGCCATCAGTGAGCCCAGGGGGAGGGAATCCTACGAGCAGTACTTC. It codes for CAISEPRGRESYEQYF.

The V gene is TRBV12-3 or TRBV12-4, the J gene TRBJ2-1; TRBD2 agrees at 15 bases. After removal of 6 bases from V and 6 bases from J, the junction contained 6 bases not matched to a gene. CDR3 size: 16 residues. CDR3 sequence: CASRRRTSGRANEQFF. CDR3 coding DNA: TGTGCCAGCAGACGTAGGACTAGCGGGAGGGCCAATGAGCAGTTCTTC.

Concerning this clonotype: The junction departs from germline at one end; a sequencing error may be responsible. The rearrangement uses TRBV2 and TRBJ2-1; 7 bases line up with TRBD1. Germline V gives CDR1 SNHLY, CDR2 FYNNEI. The CDR3 is 15 residues long. As DNA, the CDR3 is TGTGCCAGCACCTACAGGGGTCCATCTTACAGTGAGCAGTTCTTC. Its protein product is CASTYRGPSYSEQFF.

This clonotype has a count of ten or more. The V and J genes are TRBV12-3 or TRBV12-4 and TRBJ2-7; no firm D call. V was shortened by 5 bases and J by 2 bases, with 13 bases between the two germline ends. The CDR3 sequence is 14 residues long. The CDR3 DNA reads TGTGCCAGCAGTCCGACTTCCGTGGCCTACGAGCAGTACTTC. Residues: CASSPTSVAYEQYF.

This rearrangement joins TRBV7-2 to TRBJ1-5, with no clear D. The germline gives CDR1 SGHTA, CDR2 FQGNSA. Trimming stripped 3 bases from V and 5 bases from J, with 8 bases between. This CDR3 spans 13 amino acids. CDR3 sequence reads: CASSFRLDQPQHF. As DNA, the CDR3 is TGTGCCAGCAGCTTCCGGCTAGATCAGCCCCAGCATTTT.

In its sample, this clonotype was seen once. This chain uses TRBV4-1 with TRBJ2-5, with D possibly TRBD1 on 5 matching bases. Germline V CDR1 and CDR2: MGHRA, YSYEKL. The CDR3 is 18 amino acids. V shed 4 bases and J shed 4 bases, with 25 bases lying between them. The DNA for the CDR3 is TGCGCCAGCAGCCCGGACAAGATTTCGGAACTGTGGGGAGAGACCCAGTACTTC. Translation gives CASSPDKISELWGETQYF.

V and J are TRBV12-3 or TRBV12-4 and TRBJ1-5, with 7 bases fitting TRBD1. With V trimmed by 6 bases and J by 4 bases, 9 bases remained unmatched. CDR3 length: 15 amino acids. The CDR3 protein is CASRADGRGNQPQHF. The DNA of the CDR3 is TGTGCCAGCAGGGCAGATGGCAGGGGGAATCAGCCCCAGCATTTT.

The rearrangement uses TRBV3-1 and TRBJ1-5; D possibly corresponds to TRBD1 (6 bases). V lost 0 bases and J lost 6, with 12 bases in between. Germline lookup yields CDR1 LGHDT and CDR2 YNNKEL (reference sequence). This CDR3 is built from 15 residues. CDR3 sequence reads: CASSQDGGGTQPQHF. CDR3 coding DNA: TGTGCCAGCAGCCAAGACGGGGGCGGCACTCAGCCCCAGCATTTT. Using reference TRBV3-1 and TRBJ1-5 for the parts outside the CDR3, the full variable domain is DTAVSQTPKYLVTQMGNDKSIKCEQNLGHDTMYWYKQDSKKFLKIMFSYNNKELIINETVPNRFSPKSPDKAHLNLHINSLELGDSAVYFCASSQDGGGTQPQHFGDGTRLSIL.

This clonotype turned up a few times. The rearrangement links TRBV6-6 to TRBJ2-5, with D unclear. The CDR3 has 14 amino acids. Germline V gene data show CDR1 as MNHNY and CDR2 as SVGAGI (reference sequence). Trimming cost V 6 bases and J 2 bases, with 13 bases left between them. CDR3 sequence reads: CASRRPGLQETQYF. The CDR3 bases are TGTGCCAGCAGACGTCCGGGCCTACAAGAGACCCAGTACTTC.

The chain is built from TRBV4-1 and TRBJ2-7; 9 positions match TRBD2. The J segment lost 4 bases and the V segment lost 0 bases, leaving 13 bases of the junction unmatched. Germline loops: CDR1 MGHRA, CDR2 YSYEKL. The CDR3 runs 18 residues. CDR3 sequence (DNA): TGCGCCAGCAGCCAAGACCCCCAACGACTAGCGGCTTTATACGAGCAGTACTTC. Protein: CASSQDPQRLAALYEQYF.

The rearrangement links TRBV10-3 to TRBJ2-7; D is undetermined. CDR1 and CDR2 (germline): ENHRY, SYGVKD. The CDR3 runs to 11 residues. V was trimmed by 5 bases and J by 7 bases, leaving 9 bases between them. The DNA of the CDR3 is TGTGCCATCAGTCCTAACAATGAGCAGTACTTC. Translation gives CAISPNNEQYF.